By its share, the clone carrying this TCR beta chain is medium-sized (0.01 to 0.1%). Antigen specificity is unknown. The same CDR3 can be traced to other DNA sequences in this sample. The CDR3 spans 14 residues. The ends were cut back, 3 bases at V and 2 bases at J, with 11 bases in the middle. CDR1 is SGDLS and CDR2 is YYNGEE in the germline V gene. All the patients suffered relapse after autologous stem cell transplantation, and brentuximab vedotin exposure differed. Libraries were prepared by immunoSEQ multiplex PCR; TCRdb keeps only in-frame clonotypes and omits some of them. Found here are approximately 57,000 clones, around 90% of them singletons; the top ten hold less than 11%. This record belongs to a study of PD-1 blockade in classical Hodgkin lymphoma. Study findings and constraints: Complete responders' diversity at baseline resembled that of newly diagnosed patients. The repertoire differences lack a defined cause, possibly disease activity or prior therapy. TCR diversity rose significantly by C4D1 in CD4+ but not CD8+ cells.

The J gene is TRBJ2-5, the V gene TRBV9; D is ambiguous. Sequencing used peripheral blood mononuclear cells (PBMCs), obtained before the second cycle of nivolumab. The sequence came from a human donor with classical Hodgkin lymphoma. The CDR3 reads CASSEAGVQETQYF. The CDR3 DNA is TGTGCCAGCAGCGAAGCAGGAGTTCAAGAGACCCAGTACTTC.